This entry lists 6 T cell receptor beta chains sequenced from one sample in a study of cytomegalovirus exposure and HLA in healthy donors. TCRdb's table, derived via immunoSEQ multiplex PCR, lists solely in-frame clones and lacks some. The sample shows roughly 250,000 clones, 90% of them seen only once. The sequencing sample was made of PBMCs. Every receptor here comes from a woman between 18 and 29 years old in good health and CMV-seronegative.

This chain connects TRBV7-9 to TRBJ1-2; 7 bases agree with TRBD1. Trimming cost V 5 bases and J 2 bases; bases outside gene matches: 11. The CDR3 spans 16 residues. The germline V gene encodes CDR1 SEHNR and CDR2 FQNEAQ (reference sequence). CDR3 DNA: TGTGCCAGCAGCCCCCATACAGGGGAATCCAACTATGGCTACACCTTC. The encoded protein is CASSPHTGESNYGYTF.

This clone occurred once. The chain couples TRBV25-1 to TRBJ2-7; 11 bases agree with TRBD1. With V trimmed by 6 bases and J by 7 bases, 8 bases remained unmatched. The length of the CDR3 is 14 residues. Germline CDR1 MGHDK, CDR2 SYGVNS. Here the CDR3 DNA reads TGTGCCAGCAGCGGTTCCGGGACAGGGGGGGAGCAGTACTTC. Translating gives CASSGSGTGGEQYF.

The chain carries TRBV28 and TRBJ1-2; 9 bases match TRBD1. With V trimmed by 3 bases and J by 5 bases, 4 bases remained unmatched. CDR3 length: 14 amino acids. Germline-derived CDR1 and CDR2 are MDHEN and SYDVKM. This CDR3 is CASSFTDRGYGYTF. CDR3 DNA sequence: TGTGCCAGCAGTTTCACGGACAGGGGTTATGGCTACACCTTC.

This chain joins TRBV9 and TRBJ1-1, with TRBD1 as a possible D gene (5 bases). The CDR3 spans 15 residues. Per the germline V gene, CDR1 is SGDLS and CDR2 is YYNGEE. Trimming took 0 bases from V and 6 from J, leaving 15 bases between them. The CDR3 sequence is CASSVVAGRGAEAFF. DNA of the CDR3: TGTGCCAGCAGCGTAGTGGCGGGGAGAGGGGCTGAAGCTTTCTTT.

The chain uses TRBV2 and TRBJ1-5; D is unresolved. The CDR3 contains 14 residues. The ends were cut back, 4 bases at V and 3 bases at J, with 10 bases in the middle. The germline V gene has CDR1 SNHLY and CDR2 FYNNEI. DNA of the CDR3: TGTGCCAGCAGTGGGTCTGGCCCCAATCAGCCCCAGCATTTT. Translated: CASSGSGPNQPQHF.

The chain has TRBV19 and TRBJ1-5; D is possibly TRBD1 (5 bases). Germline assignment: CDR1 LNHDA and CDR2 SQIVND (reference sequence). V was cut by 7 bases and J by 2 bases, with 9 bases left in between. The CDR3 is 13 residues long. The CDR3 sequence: CASKKQGNQPQHF. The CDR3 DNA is TGTGCCAGTAAAAAACAGGGCAATCAGCCCCAGCATTTT.